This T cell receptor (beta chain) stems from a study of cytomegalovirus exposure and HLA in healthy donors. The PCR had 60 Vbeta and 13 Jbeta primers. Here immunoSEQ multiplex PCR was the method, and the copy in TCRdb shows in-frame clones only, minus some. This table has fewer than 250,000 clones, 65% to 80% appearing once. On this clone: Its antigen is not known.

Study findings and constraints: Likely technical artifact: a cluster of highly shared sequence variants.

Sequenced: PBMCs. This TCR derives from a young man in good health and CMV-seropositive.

This CDR3 reads CASRSGGGNTIYF. Written as DNA, the CDR3 is TGTGCCAGCAGGTCAGGGGGCGGAAACACCATATATTTT. The chain couples TRBV6-5 to TRBJ1-3; 8 nucleotides line up with TRBD1. V gave up 6 bases and J gave up 4 bases; unmatched junction bases: 2. This CDR3 is 13 amino acids long. CDR1 is MNHEY, CDR2 SVGAGI, per germline.